What follows are 2 T cell receptor beta chains derived from one specimen sequenced in a study of beta chain features in type 1 diabetes. As every portion of the isolated RNA was reverse transcribed, the sequencing read expressed TCRB transcripts. TCRdb's table, derived via immunoSEQ multiplex PCR, lists solely in-frame clones and lacks some. This table has approximately 340,000 clones, roughly 16% appearing once. Sequenced: naive CD4+ T cells from blood. The receptors originated from a woman aged 18-35 years in good health.

This clone was observed a few times. The V call is TRBV5-1, the J call TRBJ2-7; D uncertain. The CDR3 is made up of 12 amino acids. V was shortened by 0 bases and J by 7 bases, with 8 bases between the two germline ends. CDR1 SGHRS and CDR2 YFSETQ come from the germline V gene. CDR3 loop: CASSLVAEEQYF. The CDR3 nucleotides read TGCGCCAGCAGCTTGGTAGCAGAGGAGCAGTACTTC.

This chain connects TRBV29-1 to TRBJ2-3; TRBD1 matches 10 bases. The CDR3 covers 14 residues. Germline lookup yields CDR1 SQVTM and CDR2 ANQGSEA. V gave up 8 bases and J gave up 4 bases; unmatched junction bases: 9. CDR3 in amino acids: CSLEDRGRPDTQYF. Written as DNA, the CDR3 is TGCAGCCTCGAAGACAGGGGGCGCCCAGATACGCAGTATTTT.